This T cell receptor beta chain stems from a study of T cells after yellow fever vaccination. Per the germline V gene, CDR1 is MDHEN and CDR2 is SYDVKM. V was cut by 3 bases and J by 3 bases, with 15 bases left in between. This CDR3 is built from 15 residues. MiXCR was run by TCRdb on the 5' RACE reads, yielding one entry per CDR3 protein. This table holds hundreds of thousands of distinct CDR3 sequences, roughly an eighth found once. This clonotype was seen repeatedly, ten times or more. The chain uses TRBV28 and TRBJ2-7, with D uncertain. The sample here was PBMCs, taken on the day of the yellow fever booster vaccination. The sequence was obtained from a man aged 30 to 45 who received the YFV17D yellow fever vaccine. CDR3 nucleotide sequence: TGTGCCAGCAGTTTCCGTACTGGGTCCAACTACGAGCAGTACTTC. Its protein is CASSFRTGSNYEQYF.